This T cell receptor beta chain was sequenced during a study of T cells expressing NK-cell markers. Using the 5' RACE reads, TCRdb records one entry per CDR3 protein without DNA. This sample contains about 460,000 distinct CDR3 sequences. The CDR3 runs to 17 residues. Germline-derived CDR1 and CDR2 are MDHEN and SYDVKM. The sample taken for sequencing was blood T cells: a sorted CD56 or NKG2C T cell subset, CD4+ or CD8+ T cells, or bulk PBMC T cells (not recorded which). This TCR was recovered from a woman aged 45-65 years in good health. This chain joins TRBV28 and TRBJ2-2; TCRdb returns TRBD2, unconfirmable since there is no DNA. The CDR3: CASSRLMGGRAAGELFF.